The 30 T cell receptor beta chains presented below share a single source sample, sequenced in a study of T cell changes during pregnancy in multiple sclerosis. The protocol was immunoSEQ multiplex PCR, while the TCRdb copy is restricted to in-frame clones and leaves out a portion. The sample holds about 36,000 clones; 88% are singletons and the top ten take over 0.5%. Sequenced here: CD4+ T cells from peripheral blood mononuclear cells, sampled in the first trimester of pregnancy. Source of these receptors: a female donor with multiple sclerosis, enrolled in a pregnancy study.

This chain joins TRBV12-5 and TRBJ1-1, with 9 positions matching TRBD1. The CDR3 contains 21 residues. Trimming removed 2 bases from V and 4 bases from J; junction bases left unmatched: 23. Germline CDR1 is LGHNT and CDR2 is FRNRAP. The CDR3 region is CASGLMSIADRGNSVGTEAFF. CDR3 in DNA: TGTGCTAGTGGTTTGATGTCGATAGCGGACAGGGGAAATTCCGTGGGCACTGAAGCTTTCTTT.

The chain links TRBV29-1 to TRBJ2-1, with D possibly being TRBD2 (6 bases). Germline V gives CDR1 SQVTM, CDR2 ANQGSEA. V lost 7 bases to trimming and J lost 8 bases, with 12 bases between them. The CDR3 is 11 amino acids. CDR3 bases: TGCAGCGCCCTACTAGCCCATGAGCAGTTCTTC. This codes for CSALLAHEQFF.

This clone was counted a single time. This chain connects TRBV5-6 to TRBJ1-4, with D perhaps TRBD1 (5 bases). CDR3 length: 15 residues. CDR1 and CDR2 from the germline V gene are SGHDT and YYEEEE. V was shortened by 0 bases and J by 4 bases, with 10 bases between the two germline ends. The CDR3 region has the DNA TGTGCCAGCAGCTTGGGACAGCTTTTTAATGAAAAACTGTTTTTT. Translated, it gives CASSLGQLFNEKLFF.

The chain employs TRBV5-4 and TRBJ2-3; 11 bases align to TRBD2. CDR3 size: 15 residues. The germline V gene encodes CDR1 SGHNT and CDR2 YYREEE (reference sequence). V lost 0 bases, J lost 3 bases, and 0 bases stayed unmatched. CDR3 DNA sequence: TGTGCCAGCAGCTTGGGACTAGCGGGAACAGATACGCAGTATTTT. It specifies CASSLGLAGTDTQYF.

This clone has a single count. The chain couples TRBV7-2 to TRBJ2-4; TRBD1 aligns across 7 bases. Germline V CDR1 and CDR2: SGHTA, FQGNSA. There are 13 residues in the CDR3. Unmatched junction bases numbered 8, after V lost 6 bases and J lost 9 bases. Here the CDR3 DNA reads TGTGCCAGCAGTCCAGTACAGGGGTTCATTCAGTACTTC. Amino acid sequence: CASSPVQGFIQYF.

The CDR3 nucleotides read TGTGCCTGGAGTACCACCGGGTCCATCACAGATACGCAGTATTTT. Protein: CAWSTTGSITDTQYF. This chain connects TRBV30 to TRBJ2-3; D unresolved. Germline values: CDR1 GTSNPN, CDR2 SVGIG (reference sequence). CDR3 size: 15 residues. Trimming left V 2 bases short and J 2 bases short, with 14 bases between.

The chain has TRBV7-9 and TRBJ2-1; 13 bases are shared with TRBD2. The CDR3 extends over 17 amino acids. Germline CDR1 is SEHNR and CDR2 is FQNEAQ (reference sequence). The V gene end was trimmed by 4 bases and the J gene end by 8 bases; junction bases not matched to a gene: 11. The CDR3 is CASSSKSGLAGTYEQFF. The CDR3 bases are TGTGCCAGCAGCTCTAAATCGGGACTAGCGGGAACGTATGAGCAGTTCTTC.

This clone was observed a handful of times. The chain carries TRBV5-1 and TRBJ1-2, with 8 positions matching TRBD1. Trimming took 6 bases from V and 5 from J; bases not matched to a gene: 6. Germline values: CDR1 SGHRS, CDR2 YFSETQ. The CDR3 is 13 amino acids. CDR3: CASTDRAGYGYTF. Here the CDR3 DNA reads TGCGCCAGCACGGACAGGGCAGGGTATGGCTACACCTTC. The whole variable domain, filled in from reference TRBV5-1 and TRBJ1-2, reads KAGVTQTPRYLIKTRGQQVTLSCSPISGHRSVSWYQQTPGQGLQFLFEYFSETQRNKGNFPGRFSGRQFSNSRSEMNVSTLELGDSALYLCASTDRAGYGYTFGSGTRLTVV.

The rearrangement links TRBV18 to TRBJ1-4; 8 bases are shared with TRBD1. The CDR3 sequence is 14 residues long. The germline V gene has CDR1 KGHSH and CDR2 LQKENI. The junction had 6 bases not matched to a gene; V was cut back by 5 bases and J by 7 bases. The CDR3 region is CASSGQGSTEKLFF. Written as DNA, the CDR3 is TGTGCCAGCTCAGGACAGGGATCGACTGAAAAACTGTTTTTT.

The CDR3 coding sequence is TGTGCCAGCAGCCCCCAGACTAGCGGGGGAAGTGAGCAGTTCTTC. Amino acid sequence: CASSPQTSGGSEQFF. This rearrangement joins TRBV7-3 to TRBJ2-1, with TRBD2 identical over 12 bases. The germline V gene has CDR1 SGHTA and CDR2 FQGTGA. The CDR3 consists of 15 residues. Losses at the gene ends were 5 bases for V and 9 bases for J; bases not matched to a gene: 8.

This clone is classed as medium-sized. The chain combines TRBV28 with TRBJ2-7; maybe TRBD1 (5 bases). V was pared by 6 bases and J by 8 bases, with 14 bases between. Germline lookup yields CDR1 MDHEN and CDR2 SYDVKM. CDR3 length equals 12 residues. The chain's CDR3 is CASRGRGIKQYF. CDR3 coding DNA: TGTGCCAGCAGAGGTAGGGGCATCAAGCAGTACTTC.

This clone showed up just once. The chain is built from TRBV20-1 and TRBJ2-7; 8 nucleotides agree with TRBD1. Looked up from germline, CDR1 is DFQATT and CDR2 is SNEGSKA (reference sequence). The trim removed 6 bases at V and 6 bases at J, leaving 4 bases unmatched. The CDR3 covers 11 residues. The DNA of the CDR3 is TGCAGTGCCTACAGGGGGACCGAGCAGTACTTC. The encoded protein is CSAYRGTEQYF.

The rearrangement links TRBV2 to TRBJ1-4; TRBD1 matches 7 bases. J gave up 8 bases and V 6 bases, and 12 bases lay outside the gene matches. The germline gives CDR1 SNHLY, CDR2 FYNNEI. This CDR3 has 15 residues. The CDR3 sequence is CASRKLTGFNEKLFF. DNA of the CDR3: TGTGCCAGCAGAAAGCTGACAGGGTTCAACGAAAAACTGTTTTTT.

The chain carries TRBV2 and TRBJ2-4, with 8 nucleotides matching TRBD1. The CDR3 is made up of 17 amino acids. The junction had 11 bases not matched to a gene; V was cut back by 1 base and J by 6 bases. Germline CDR1 reads SNHLY; CDR2 reads FYNNEI. In DNA form, the CDR3 reads TGTGCCAGCAGTGAAGTGTTGACAGGGGAGCCTACAAACATTCAGTACTTC. Translation: CASSEVLTGEPTNIQYF.

The chain couples TRBV7-8 to TRBJ2-3; 7 bases are shared with TRBD2. With V trimmed by 1 base and J by 6 bases, 16 bases remained unmatched. The CDR3 spans 18 residues. From germline, CDR1 is SGHVS and CDR2 FQNEAQ. CDR3 DNA sequence: TGTGCCAGCAGCTTAGTCTACGGCTCTAGCGGCCCCCGTGATACGCAGTATTTT. This sequence encodes CASSLVYGSSGPRDTQYF.

The chain recombines TRBV7-9 with TRBJ2-2; weak D call: TRBD1 (8 bases). Germline assignment: CDR1 SEHNR and CDR2 FQNEAQ (reference sequence). The CDR3 has 15 amino acids. Trimming removed 7 bases at V and 7 bases at J, with 19 bases between. The CDR3 loop reads CASTGQGGSGGELFF. The CDR3 region has the DNA TGTGCCAGCACCGGACAGGGAGGGTCCGGCGGGGAGCTGTTTTTT. Complete variable domain (other parts from reference TRBV7-9 and TRBJ2-2): DTGVSQNPRHKITKRGQNVTFRCDPISEHNRLYWYRQTLGQGPEFLTYFQNEAQLEKSRLLSDRFSAERPKGSFSTLEIQRTEQGDSAMYLCASTGQGGSGGELFFGEGSRLTVL.

The rearrangement joins TRBV9 to TRBJ1-2, with 9 bases aligning to TRBD1. V shed 4 bases and J 6 bases; nucleotides not matched to a gene: 7. The CDR3 is 14 residues long. The germline V gene has CDR1 SGDLS and CDR2 YYNGEE. The CDR3 loop reads CASSSGQGAHGYTF. In DNA, the CDR3 is TGTGCCAGCAGCTCGGGACAGGGTGCTCATGGCTACACCTTC.

The rearrangement uses TRBV28 and TRBJ1-4, with D possibly TRBD1 on 6 matching bases. The CDR3 is 14 residues long. The germline gives CDR1 MDHEN, CDR2 SYDVKM. Trimming stripped 8 bases from V and 2 bases from J, with 12 bases between. Here the CDR3 reads CASHTQGTNEKLFF. The CDR3 DNA is TGTGCCAGCCATACTCAGGGGACTAATGAAAAACTGTTTTTT.

Only one count was recorded for this clone. The chain joins TRBV19 to TRBJ2-3, with a tentative D call TRBD2 (7 bases). Germline V CDR1 and CDR2: LNHDA, SQIVND (reference sequence). The CDR3 sequence is 17 residues long. V was clipped by 3 bases and J by 1 base, with 17 bases between them. CDR3 in amino acids: CASSIPQRDKRTDTQYF. The CDR3, as DNA: TGTGCCAGTAGTATCCCCCAGCGGGACAAGCGCACAGATACGCAGTATTTT.

V gene TRBV28 combines with J gene TRBJ1-2; no reliable D call. V dropped 6 bases and J dropped 7 bases, with 24 bases sitting between them. The CDR3 is made up of 16 amino acids. Germline-derived CDR1 and CDR2 are MDHEN and SYDVKM. The CDR3 DNA reads as TGTGCCAGCAGCCAAGTGGCAGTTTCTAGCTATGTTGGCTACACCTTC. Protein product: CASSQVAVSSYVGYTF.

The chain recombines TRBV6-6 with TRBJ2-2; tentative D call: TRBD1 (6 bases). Germline V lookup: CDR1 MNHNY, CDR2 SVGAGI (reference sequence). The CDR3 has 15 residues. V was clipped by 6 bases and J by 6 bases, with 17 bases between them. This CDR3 is CASSSDSFAAGELFF. CDR3 coding DNA: TGTGCCAGCAGCTCGGACAGCTTCGCGGCCGGGGAGCTGTTTTTT.

The rearrangement uses TRBV27 and TRBJ1-2, with D maybe TRBD1 (5 bases). Trimming removed 6 bases from V and 2 bases from J, with 13 bases in between. The CDR3 totals 14 residues. CDR1 is MNHEY, CDR2 SMNVEV, per germline (reference sequence). CDR3 sequence reads: CASRGGGTNYGYTF. The CDR3 DNA sequence: TGTGCCAGCAGGGGCGGGGGAACAAACTATGGCTACACCTTC.

The V call is TRBV6-5, the J call TRBJ2-7; TRBD1 matches at 7 bases. J gave up 3 bases and V 6 bases, and 11 bases lay outside the gene matches. The CDR3 consists of 15 residues. Germline loops: CDR1 MNHEY, CDR2 SVGAGI. The CDR3 DNA is TGTGCCAGCAGAGCTACAGGGGTAGCCCTCTACGAGCAGTACTTC. Translating gives CASRATGVALYEQYF.

This rearrangement joins TRBV28 to TRBJ1-3; possible D gene TRBD1, 5 bases. The CDR3 length is 16 residues. Germline lookup yields CDR1 MDHEN and CDR2 SYDVKM. Trimming left V 5 bases short and J 4 bases short, with 18 bases between. DNA for the CDR3: TGTGCCAGCAGTCACAACGACAGCCCGGTAGGAAACACCATATATTTT. This encodes CASSHNDSPVGNTIYF.

The V and J genes are TRBV5-1 and TRBJ2-7; 9 bases match TRBD1. Germline CDR1 is SGHRS and CDR2 is YFSETQ. This CDR3 has 16 amino acids. The V gene end was trimmed by 3 bases and the J gene end by 2 bases; junction bases not matched to a gene: 9. The CDR3 is CASSYLRTGATYEQYF. The CDR3 DNA reads as TGCGCCAGCAGCTACCTTCGGACAGGGGCCACCTACGAGCAGTACTTC.

The chain links TRBV7-9 to TRBJ1-1; possibly TRBD1 for D (6 bases). The CDR3 is 13 residues long. Germline V gene lookup returns CDR1 SEHNR and CDR2 FQNEAQ (reference sequence). Trimming shortened V by 7 bases and J by 6 bases, and 15 bases separated the two germline ends. The CDR3 loop reads CASTLTGMAEAFF. In DNA, the CDR3 is TGTGCCAGCACCCTAACAGGGATGGCTGAAGCTTTCTTT.

This clone was counted only a few times. V gene TRBV12-5 combines with J gene TRBJ2-6; 9 bases fit TRBD1. CDR3 length equals 18 residues. The trim removed 5 bases at V and 1 base at J, leaving 9 bases unmatched. In germline, CDR1 is LGHNT, CDR2 FRNRAP. The CDR3 DNA sequence: TGTGCTAGTGGTGGGTACAGGGGGCGCAGATCTGGGGCCAACGTCCTGACTTTC. Translation gives CASGGYRGRRSGANVLTF.

The chain combines TRBV7-9 with TRBJ1-6; D gene uncertain. Germline loops: CDR1 SEHNR, CDR2 FQNEAQ (reference sequence). This CDR3 has 14 residues. Trimming left V 6 bases short and J 9 bases short, with 15 bases between. CDR3 bases: TGTGCCAGCAGTTTACCTTTGGAGAGTTCACCCCTCCACTTT. Translation gives CASSLPLESSPLHF.

This chain joins TRBV7-9 and TRBJ1-5, with TRBD1 as a possible D gene (5 bases). The length of the CDR3 is 14 residues. Germline CDR1 reads SEHNR; CDR2 reads FQNEAQ (reference sequence). Deletions cut 3 bases from V and 5 bases from J, with 11 bases between. DNA for the CDR3: TGTGCCAGCAGCTTCGGGCAAGGGGATCAGCCCCAGCATTTT. Translated: CASSFGQGDQPQHF.

V usage is TRBV30 and J usage is TRBJ1-5; no definite D call. Germline V gives CDR1 GTSNPN, CDR2 SVGIG (reference sequence). This CDR3 is 13 amino acids long. The germline V and J ends were trimmed by 0 bases and 3 bases, with 6 bases remaining between them. The CDR3 DNA is TGTGCCTGGAGTGTGGGCTCCAATCAGCCCCAGCATTTT. Residues: CAWSVGSNQPQHF.